This TCR beta chain appears in the sequencing data of a study of human T cells and chemical hapten exposure. Turning to the study itself: Per-sample TCR yield variation was attributed mainly to small pooled library volume differences. Whole-study results and caveats: Compared with pre-sensitization or healthy control sets, expanded TCRs clustered more.

CDR3 length: 16 residues. Trimming took 3 bases from V and 5 from J; bases not matched to a gene: 4. Germline-derived CDR1 and CDR2 are SGHNT and YYREEE (reference sequence). Many counts were recorded for this clonotype. The antigen remains undetermined. Time point meaning: patch test 1, 2 weeks after DPC sensitization. Treatment here: therapeutic diphenylcyclopropenone sensitization with weekly scalp DPC. Drawing of blood took place ahead of applying each patch test. Suited to DPC and affected by alopecia, the donors ranged from 18 to 70 years old. TCRdb reprocessed the RACE reads via MiXCR and lists one record per CDR3 protein. The sample shows some 82,000 distinct CDR3 sequences, around a tenth of them seen only once.

The receptor was isolated from a woman between 50 and 59 years old with alopecia areata. Some clones in this sample may be carry-over from other donors' samples. V usage is TRBV5-4 and J usage is TRBJ2-2; 13 nucleotides line up with TRBD2. The sample here was whole blood, taken in connection with sensitization to the hapten diphenylcyclopropenone (DPC). CDR3 DNA: TGTGCCAGCAGCTCGCCGGGACTAGCGGGAACCGGGGAGCTGTTTTTT. Its protein product is CASSSPGLAGTGELFF.